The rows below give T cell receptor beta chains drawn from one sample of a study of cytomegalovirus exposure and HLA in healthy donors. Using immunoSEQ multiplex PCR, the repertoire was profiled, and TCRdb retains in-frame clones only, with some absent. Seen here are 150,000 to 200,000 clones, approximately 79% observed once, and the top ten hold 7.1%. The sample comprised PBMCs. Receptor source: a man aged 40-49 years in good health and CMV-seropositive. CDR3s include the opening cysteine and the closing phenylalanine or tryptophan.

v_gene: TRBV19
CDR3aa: CASTWGDQPQHF

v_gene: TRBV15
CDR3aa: CATSRDVSNQPQHF

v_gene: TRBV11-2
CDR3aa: CASSFREATQETQYF

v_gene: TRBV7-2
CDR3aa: CASSSYMDTQEAFF

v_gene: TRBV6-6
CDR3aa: CASSSPTVNYGYTF

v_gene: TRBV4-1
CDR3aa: CASSHPWRRGSYEQYF

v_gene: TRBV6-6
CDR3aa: CASIRGQLSNQPQHF

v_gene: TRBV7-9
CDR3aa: CASSPASGITDTQYF

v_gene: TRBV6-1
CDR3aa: CASSEGDTWEKLFF

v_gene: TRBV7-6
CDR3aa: CASSLGTAYTGELFF

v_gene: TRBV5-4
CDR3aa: CASSFGQGDQPQHF

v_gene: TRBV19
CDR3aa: CASTDTGQGHQPQHF

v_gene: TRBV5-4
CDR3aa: CASSSSGVGYEQYF

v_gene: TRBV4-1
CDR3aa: CASSPGQNTEAFF

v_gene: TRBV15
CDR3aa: CATSRASGTGSTIYF

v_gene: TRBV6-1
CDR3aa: CASSRTGGNQPQHF

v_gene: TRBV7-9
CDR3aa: CASSSAGGWNSPLHF

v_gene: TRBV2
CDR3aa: CASSEGSGGPREQYF

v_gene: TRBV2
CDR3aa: CASNGTGGSDSETQYF

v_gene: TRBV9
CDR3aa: CASSVFVGGIQETQYF

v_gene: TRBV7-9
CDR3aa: CASSFPETGLEQFF

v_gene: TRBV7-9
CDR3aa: CASSLGGGAHGANVLTF

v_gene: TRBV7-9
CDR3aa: CASTDWATNEKLFF

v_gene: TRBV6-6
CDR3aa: CASSLDRGVEKLFF

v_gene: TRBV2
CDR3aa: CASTPQLGGALFF

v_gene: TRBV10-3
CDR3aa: CAARGYTGELFF

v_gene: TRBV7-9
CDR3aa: CASGPSGTNYGYTF

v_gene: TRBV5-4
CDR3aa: CASSLPQTDSYEQYF

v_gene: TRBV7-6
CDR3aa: CASSLVSTGGQGTEAFF

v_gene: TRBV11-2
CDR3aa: CASSLGVGTGGYEQYF

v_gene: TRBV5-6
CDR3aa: CASSPAGLANTGELFF

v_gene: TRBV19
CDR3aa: CASSIGASGGYGYTF

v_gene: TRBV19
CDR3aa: CASRNAVDEQFF

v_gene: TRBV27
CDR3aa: CASSLFQGTDTQYF

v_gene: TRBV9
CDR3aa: CASSVVAGELFF

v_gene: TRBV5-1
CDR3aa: CASSGGGTSTDTQYF

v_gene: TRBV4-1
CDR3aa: CASSHSLGADQPQHF

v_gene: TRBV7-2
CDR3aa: CASSPDRGTEKLFF

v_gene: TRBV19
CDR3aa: CASSGTGGIRELFF

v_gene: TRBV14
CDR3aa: CASSQRGGFSGNTIYF

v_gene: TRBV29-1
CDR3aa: CSVGVGDQPQHF

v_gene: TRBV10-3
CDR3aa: CAIRTGYEQYF

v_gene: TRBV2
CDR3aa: CARTTGVVNTF

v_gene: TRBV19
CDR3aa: CASSRRDNYEQYF

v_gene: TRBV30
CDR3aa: CAWRRNNNSPLHF

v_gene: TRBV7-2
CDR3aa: CASSFQNYGYTF

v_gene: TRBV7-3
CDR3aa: CASSLGATDTQYF

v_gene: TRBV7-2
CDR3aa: CASSLQEHYGYTF

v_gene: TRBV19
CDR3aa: CASSIYPGGLSEQYF

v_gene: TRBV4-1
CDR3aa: CASSQGARDRGGKLFF

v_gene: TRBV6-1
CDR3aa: CASSPDRGSIQPQHF

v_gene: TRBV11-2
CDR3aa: CASSPGGNYTF

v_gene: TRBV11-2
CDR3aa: CASSPMRRTPEQFF

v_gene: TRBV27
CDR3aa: CASSLSRGQGGDTQYF

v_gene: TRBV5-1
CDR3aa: CASSLPQTGEAFF